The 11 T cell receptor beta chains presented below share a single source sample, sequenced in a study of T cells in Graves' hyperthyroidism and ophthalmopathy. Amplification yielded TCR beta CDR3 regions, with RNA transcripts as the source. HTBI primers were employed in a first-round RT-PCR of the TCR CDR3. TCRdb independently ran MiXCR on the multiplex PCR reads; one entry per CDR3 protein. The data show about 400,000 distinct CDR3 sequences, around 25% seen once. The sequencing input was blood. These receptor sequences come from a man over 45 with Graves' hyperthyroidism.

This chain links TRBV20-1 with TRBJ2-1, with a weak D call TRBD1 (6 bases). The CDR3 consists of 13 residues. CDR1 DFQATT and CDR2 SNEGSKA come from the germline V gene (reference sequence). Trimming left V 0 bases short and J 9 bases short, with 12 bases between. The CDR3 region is CSARDPQGGEQFF. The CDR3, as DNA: TGCAGTGCTAGAGATCCACAGGGTGGTGAGCAGTTCTTC.

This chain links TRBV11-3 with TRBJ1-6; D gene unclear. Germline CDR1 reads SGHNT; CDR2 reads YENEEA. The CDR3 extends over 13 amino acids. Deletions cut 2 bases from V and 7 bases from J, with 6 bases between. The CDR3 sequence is CASSLWKNSPLHF. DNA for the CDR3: TGTGCCAGCAGCTTATGGAAAAATTCACCCCTCCACTTT.

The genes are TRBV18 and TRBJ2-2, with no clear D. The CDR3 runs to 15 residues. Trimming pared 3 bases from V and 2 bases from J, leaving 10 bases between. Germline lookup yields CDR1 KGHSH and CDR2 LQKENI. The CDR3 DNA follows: TGTGCCAGCTCACCGGCGCGGTTCAACACCGGGGAGCTGTTTTTT. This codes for CASSPARFNTGELFF.

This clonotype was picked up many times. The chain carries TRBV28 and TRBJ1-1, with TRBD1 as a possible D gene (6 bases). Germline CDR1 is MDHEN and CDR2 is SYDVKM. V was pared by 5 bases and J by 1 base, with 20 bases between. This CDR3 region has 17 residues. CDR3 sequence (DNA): TGTGCCAGCAGTATGGGCGGGGACACTCCGGGGAACACTGAAGCTTTCTTT. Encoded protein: CASSMGGDTPGNTEAFF.

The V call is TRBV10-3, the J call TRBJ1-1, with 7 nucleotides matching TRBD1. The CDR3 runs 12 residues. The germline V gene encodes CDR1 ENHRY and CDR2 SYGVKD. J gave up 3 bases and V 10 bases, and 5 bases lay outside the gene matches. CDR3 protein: CATGQLDTEAFF. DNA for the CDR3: TGTGCCACGGGACAGTTGGACACTGAAGCTTTCTTT.

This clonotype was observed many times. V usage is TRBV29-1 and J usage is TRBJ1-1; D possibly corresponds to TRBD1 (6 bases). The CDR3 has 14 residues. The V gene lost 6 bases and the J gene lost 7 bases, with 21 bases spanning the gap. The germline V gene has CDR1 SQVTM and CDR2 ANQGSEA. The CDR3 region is CSVAVAGALGEAFF. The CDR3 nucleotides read TGCAGCGTCGCGGTTGCGGGGGCGCTGGGTGAAGCTTTCTTT.

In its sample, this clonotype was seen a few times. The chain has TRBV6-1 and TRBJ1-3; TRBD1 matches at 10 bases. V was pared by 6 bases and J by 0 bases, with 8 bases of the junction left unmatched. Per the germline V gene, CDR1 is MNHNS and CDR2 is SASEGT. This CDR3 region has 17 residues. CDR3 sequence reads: CASRYRTGGPSGNTIYF. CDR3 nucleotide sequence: TGTGCCAGCAGATACAGGACAGGGGGTCCCTCTGGAAACACCATATATTTT.

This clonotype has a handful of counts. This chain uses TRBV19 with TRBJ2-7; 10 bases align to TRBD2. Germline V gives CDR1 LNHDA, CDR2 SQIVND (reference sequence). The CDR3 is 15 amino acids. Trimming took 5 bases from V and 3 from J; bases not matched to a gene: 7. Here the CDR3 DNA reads TGTGCCAGTAGTCCATCGACTAGCGGGCTCTACGAGCAGTACTTC. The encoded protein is CASSPSTSGLYEQYF.

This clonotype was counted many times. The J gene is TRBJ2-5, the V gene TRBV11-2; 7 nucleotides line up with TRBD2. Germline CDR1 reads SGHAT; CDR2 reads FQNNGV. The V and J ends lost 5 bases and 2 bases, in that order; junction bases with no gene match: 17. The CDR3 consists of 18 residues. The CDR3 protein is CASSRQLTTSHVQETQYF. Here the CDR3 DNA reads TGTGCCAGCAGCCGACAACTCACGACTAGCCACGTACAAGAGACCCAGTACTTC.

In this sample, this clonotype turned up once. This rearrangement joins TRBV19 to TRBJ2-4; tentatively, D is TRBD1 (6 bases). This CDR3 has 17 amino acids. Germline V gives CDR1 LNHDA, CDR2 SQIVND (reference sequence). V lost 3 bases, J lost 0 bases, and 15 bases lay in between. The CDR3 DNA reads TGTGCCAGTAGTATGAGAGGGGACATACTAGCCAAAAACATTCAGTACTTC. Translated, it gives CASSMRGDILAKNIQYF.

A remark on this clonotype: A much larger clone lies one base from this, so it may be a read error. The CDR3 is CASSLMGDEQYF. CDR3 coding DNA: TGTGCCAGCAGTTTAATGGGGGACGAGCAGTACTTC. The chain joins TRBV28 to TRBJ2-7; either TRBD1 or TRBD2 may supply D (5 bases each). Per the germline V gene, CDR1 is MDHEN and CDR2 is SYDVKM. Trimming removed 2 bases at V and 5 bases at J, with 7 bases between. The CDR3 is 12 amino acids.